This T cell receptor beta chain was observed in a study of blood T cells in healthy people across ages. Only a few counts were recorded for this clonotype. The authors ran a second PCR of 7 to 11 cycles using a sample-barcoded 5' primer and a J-beta primer mix. TCRdb reprocessed the 5' RACE reads via MiXCR and lists one record per CDR3 protein. The sample lists some 1.4 million distinct CDR3 sequences, roughly 45% occurring once. This CDR3 region has 16 residues. CDR1 and CDR2 (germline): MNHEY, SMNVEV (reference sequence). V gave up 2 bases and J gave up 9 bases, with 20 bases separating them. The rearrangement links TRBV27 to TRBJ2-1, with D possibly being TRBD2 (5 bases). Sequencing used blood. The receptor was isolated from a woman aged 18-30 years in good health. The CDR3 DNA sequence: TGTGCCAGCAGTTTAAGTACTAGATGGTACGACTCTGAGCAGTTCTTC. This gives the protein CASSLSTRWYDSEQFF.